This T cell receptor (beta chain) was sequenced in a study of blood T cell repertoires in COVID-19. Study-level background: Acute and convalescent COVID-19 samples came from the United States, Italy and Spain. In each case, the material was cDNA or gDNA derived from T cells, B-cell-depleted T cells, or PBMCs.

Profiled with immunoSEQ multiplex PCR; TCRdb holds only in-frame clones, not every one. The table records about 670,000 clones, 70% to 90% of them present only once. This clone showed up just once. Germline-derived CDR1 and CDR2 are SEHNR and FQNEAQ (reference sequence). J gave up 6 bases and V 5 bases, and 10 bases lay outside the gene matches. The CDR3 runs to 15 residues. J is TRBJ2-1 and V is TRBV7-9; the match to TRBD2 covers 7 bases. The sequence was obtained from a woman younger than 30 with acute or convalescent COVID-19. The sequencing sample was made of peripheral blood. The DNA of the CDR3 is TGTGCCAGCAGCCCAGGACTAGGCTCGTTCAATGAGCAGTTCTTC. This gives the protein CASSPGLGSFNEQFF.